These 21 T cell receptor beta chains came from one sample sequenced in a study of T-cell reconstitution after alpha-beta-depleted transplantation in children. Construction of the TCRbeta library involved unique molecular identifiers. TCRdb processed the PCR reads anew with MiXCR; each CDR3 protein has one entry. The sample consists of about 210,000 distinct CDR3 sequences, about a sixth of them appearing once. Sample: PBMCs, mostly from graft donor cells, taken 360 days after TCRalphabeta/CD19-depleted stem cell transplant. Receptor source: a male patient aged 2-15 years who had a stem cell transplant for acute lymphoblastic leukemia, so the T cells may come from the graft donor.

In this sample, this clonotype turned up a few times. The CDR3 DNA is TGTGCCAGCAGTCTACTTTGGGACAGGGAGATCGGTGGCTACACCTTC. It encodes CASSLLWDREIGGYTF. The chain carries TRBV12-3 or TRBV12-4 and TRBJ1-2; 9 nucleotides line up with TRBD1. This CDR3 region has 16 residues. V was pared by 5 bases and J by 7 bases, with 14 bases of the junction left unmatched.

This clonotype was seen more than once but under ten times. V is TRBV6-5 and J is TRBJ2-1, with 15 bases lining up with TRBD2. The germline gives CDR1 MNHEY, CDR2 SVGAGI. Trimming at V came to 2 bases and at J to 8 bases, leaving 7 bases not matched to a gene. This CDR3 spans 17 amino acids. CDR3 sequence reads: CASSYRGLAGGRDEQFF. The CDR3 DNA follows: TGTGCCAGCAGTTACCGCGGACTAGCGGGGGGGCGAGATGAGCAGTTCTTC.

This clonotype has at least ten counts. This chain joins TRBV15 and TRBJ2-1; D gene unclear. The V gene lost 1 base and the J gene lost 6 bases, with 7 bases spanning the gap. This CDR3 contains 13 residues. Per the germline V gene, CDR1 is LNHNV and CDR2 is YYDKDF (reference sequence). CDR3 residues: CATSRASLNEQFF. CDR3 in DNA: TGTGCCACCAGCAGAGCAAGCCTCAATGAGCAGTTCTTC.

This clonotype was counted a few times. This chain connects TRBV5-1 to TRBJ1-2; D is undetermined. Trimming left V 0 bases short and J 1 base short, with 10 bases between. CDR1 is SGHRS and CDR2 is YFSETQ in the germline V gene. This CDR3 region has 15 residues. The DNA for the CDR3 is TGCGCCAGCAGCTTGGATTCGGGCCTTAACTATGGCTACACCTTC. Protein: CASSLDSGLNYGYTF.

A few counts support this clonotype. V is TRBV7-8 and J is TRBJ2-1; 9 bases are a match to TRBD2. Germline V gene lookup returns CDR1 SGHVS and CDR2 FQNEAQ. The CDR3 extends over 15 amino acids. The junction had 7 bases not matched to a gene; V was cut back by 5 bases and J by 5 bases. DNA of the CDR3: TGTGCCAGCAGCACACCGGGACTAGCAGACAATGAGCAGTTCTTC. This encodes CASSTPGLADNEQFF.

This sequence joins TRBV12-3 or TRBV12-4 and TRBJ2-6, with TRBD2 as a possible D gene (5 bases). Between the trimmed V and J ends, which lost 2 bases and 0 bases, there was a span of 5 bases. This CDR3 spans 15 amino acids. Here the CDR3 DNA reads TGTGCCAGCAGTTTAACTAGCTCTGGGGCCAACGTCCTGACTTTC. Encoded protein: CASSLTSSGANVLTF.

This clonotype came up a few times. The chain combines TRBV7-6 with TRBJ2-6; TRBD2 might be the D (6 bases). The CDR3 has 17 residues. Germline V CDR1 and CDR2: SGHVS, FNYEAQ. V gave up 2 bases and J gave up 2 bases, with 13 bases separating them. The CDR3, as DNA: TGTGCCAGCAGCTTACCCATTACTAGCCCTGGGGCCAACGTCCTGACTTTC. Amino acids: CASSLPITSPGANVLTF.

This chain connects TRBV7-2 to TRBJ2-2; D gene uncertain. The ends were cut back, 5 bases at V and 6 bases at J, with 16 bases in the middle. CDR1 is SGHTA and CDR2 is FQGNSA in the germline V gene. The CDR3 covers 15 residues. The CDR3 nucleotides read TGTGCCAGCAGCCCCGACTCGGACGCCCCCGGGGAGCTGTTTTTT. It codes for CASSPDSDAPGELFF. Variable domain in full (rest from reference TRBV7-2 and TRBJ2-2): GAGVSQSPSNKVTEKGKDVELRCDPISGHTALYWYRQSLGQGLEFLIYFQGNSAPDKSGLPSDRFSAERTGGSVSTLTIQRTQQEDSAVYLCASSPDSDAPGELFFGEGSRLTVL.

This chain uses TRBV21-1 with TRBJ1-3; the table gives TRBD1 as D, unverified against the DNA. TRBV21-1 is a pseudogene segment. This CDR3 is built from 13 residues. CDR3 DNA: TGTGCCAGCAACCCAGGGGCCGGAAACACCATATATTTT. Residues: CASNPGAGNTIYF.

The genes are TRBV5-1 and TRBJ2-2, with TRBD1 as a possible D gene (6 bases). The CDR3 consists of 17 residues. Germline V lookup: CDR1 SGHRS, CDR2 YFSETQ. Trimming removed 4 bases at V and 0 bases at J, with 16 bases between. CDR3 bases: TGCGCCAGCAGCAGGACAGTTAATATCGCGAACACCGGGGAGCTGTTTTTT. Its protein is CASSRTVNIANTGELFF.

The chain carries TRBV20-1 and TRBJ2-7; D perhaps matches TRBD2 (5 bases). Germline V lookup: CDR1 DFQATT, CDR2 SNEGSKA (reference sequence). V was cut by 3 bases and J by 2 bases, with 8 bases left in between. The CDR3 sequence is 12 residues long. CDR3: CSARAGAYEQYF. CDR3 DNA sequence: TGCAGTGCTAGGGCCGGGGCCTACGAGCAGTACTTC.

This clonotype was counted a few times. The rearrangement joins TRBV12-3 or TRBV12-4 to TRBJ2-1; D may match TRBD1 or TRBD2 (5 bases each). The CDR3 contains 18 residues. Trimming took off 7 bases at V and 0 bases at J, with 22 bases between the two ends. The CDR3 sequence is CASKPPGAYQSSYNEQFF. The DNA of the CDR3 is TGTGCCAGCAAGCCGCCCGGGGCATACCAAAGCTCCTACAATGAGCAGTTCTTC.

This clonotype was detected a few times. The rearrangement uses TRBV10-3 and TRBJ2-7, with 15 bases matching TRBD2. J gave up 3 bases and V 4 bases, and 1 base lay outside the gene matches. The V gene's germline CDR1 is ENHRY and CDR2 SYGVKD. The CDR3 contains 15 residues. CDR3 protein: CAISGGLAGGYEQYF. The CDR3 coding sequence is TGTGCCATCAGTGGGGGACTAGCGGGGGGCTACGAGCAGTACTTC.

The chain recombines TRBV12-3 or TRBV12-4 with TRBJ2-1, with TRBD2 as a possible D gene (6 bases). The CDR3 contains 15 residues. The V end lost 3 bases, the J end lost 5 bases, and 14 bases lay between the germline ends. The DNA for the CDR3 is TGTGCCAGCAGTTTGGTAGCGGTAATCCACAATGAGCAGTTCTTC. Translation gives CASSLVAVIHNEQFF.

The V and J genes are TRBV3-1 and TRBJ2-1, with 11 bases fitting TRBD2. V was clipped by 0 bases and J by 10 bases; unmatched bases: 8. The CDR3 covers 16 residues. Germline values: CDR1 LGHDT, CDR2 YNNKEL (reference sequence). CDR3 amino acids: CASSQDIAGGAVEQFF. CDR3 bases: TGTGCCAGCAGCCAAGACATAGCGGGGGGGGCCGTGGAGCAGTTCTTC.

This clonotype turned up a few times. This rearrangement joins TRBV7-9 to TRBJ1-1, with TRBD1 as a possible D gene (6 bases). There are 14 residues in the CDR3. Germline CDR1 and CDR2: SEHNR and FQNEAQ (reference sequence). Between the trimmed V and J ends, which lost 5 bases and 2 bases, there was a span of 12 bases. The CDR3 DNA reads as TGTGCCAGCAGCCGACAGGAATTTAACACTGAAGCTTTCTTT. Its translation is CASSRQEFNTEAFF. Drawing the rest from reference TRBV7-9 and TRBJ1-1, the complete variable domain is DTGVSQNPRHKITKRGQNVTFRCDPISEHNRLYWYRQTLGQGPEFLTYFQNEAQLEKSRLLSDRFSAERPKGSFSTLEIQRTEQGDSAMYLCASSRQEFNTEAFFGQGTRLTVV.

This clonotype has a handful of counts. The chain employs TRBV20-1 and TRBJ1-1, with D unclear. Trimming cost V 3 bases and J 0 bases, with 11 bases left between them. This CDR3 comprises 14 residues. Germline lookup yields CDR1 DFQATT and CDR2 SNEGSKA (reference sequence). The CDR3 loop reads CSASLSAMNTEAFF. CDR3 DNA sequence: TGCAGTGCTAGCCTATCTGCCATGAACACTGAAGCTTTCTTT.

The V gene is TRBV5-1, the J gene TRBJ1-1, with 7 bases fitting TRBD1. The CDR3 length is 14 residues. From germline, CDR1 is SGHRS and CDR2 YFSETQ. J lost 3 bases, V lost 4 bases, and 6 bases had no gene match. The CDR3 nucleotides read TGCGCCAGCAGCCAGACAGGGTGGGACACTGAAGCTTTCTTT. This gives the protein CASSQTGWDTEAFF.

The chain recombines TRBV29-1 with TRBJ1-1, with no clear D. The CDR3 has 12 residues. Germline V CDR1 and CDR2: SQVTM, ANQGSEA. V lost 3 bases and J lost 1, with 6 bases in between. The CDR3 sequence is CSVDSGNTEAFF. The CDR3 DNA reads TGCAGCGTTGACAGTGGGAACACTGAAGCTTTCTTT.

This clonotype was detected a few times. CDR3 amino acids: CAISEGLLTGELFF. As DNA, the CDR3 is TGTGCCATCAGTGAGGGACTCCTCACCGGGGAGCTGTTTTTT. The chain joins TRBV10-3 to TRBJ2-2; the D gene is possibly TRBD2 (5 bases). V lost 2 bases and J lost 4, with 8 bases in between. The CDR3 contains 14 residues. Germline V gene data show CDR1 as ENHRY and CDR2 as SYGVKD.

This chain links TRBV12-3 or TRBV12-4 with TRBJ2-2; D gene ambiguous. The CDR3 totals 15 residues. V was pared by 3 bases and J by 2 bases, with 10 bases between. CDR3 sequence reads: CASSFLGPNTGELFF. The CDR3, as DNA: TGTGCCAGCAGTTTTTTAGGACCCAACACCGGGGAGCTGTTTTTT.